One and the same sample provided the 30 T cell receptor beta chains below, sequenced in a study of Graves' ophthalmopathy and Graves' hyperthyroidism. The TCR beta CDR3 regions underwent amplification from RNA transcripts. The first round was an RT-PCR with HTBI primers, and the second round was a multiplex PCR. TCRdb passed the multiplex PCR reads through MiXCR, listing each CDR3 protein once. The table has approximately 410,000 distinct CDR3 sequences, 15% to 19% seen once; the top ten hold roughly 7%. The material sequenced was peripheral blood. The receptors were sampled from a woman aged 18 to 35 with stable Graves' hyperthyroidism.

Many counts were recorded for this clonotype. Here the CDR3 reads CASSLALTVPETQYF. The CDR3 DNA reads TGTGCCAGCAGTTTAGCGCTGACGGTACCAGAGACCCAGTACTTC. V is TRBV12-3 or TRBV12-4 and J is TRBJ2-5; the D is unclear. V was trimmed by 0 bases and J by 4 bases, leaving 12 bases between them. This CDR3 is built from 15 residues.

This clonotype was detected only once. The junction departs from germline at one end; a sequencing error may be responsible. The chain joins TRBV7-2 to TRBJ2-7, with D hard to call. Per germline, CDR1 SGHTA and CDR2 FQGNSA. This CDR3 is built from 14 residues. The CDR3 is CASSLGARTYQQYF. CDR3 DNA sequence: TGTGCCAGCAGCTTAGGCGCACGCACCTACCAGCAGTACTTC.

This clonotype was found many times. The chain employs TRBV12-3 or TRBV12-4 and TRBJ1-5; D ambiguous. Trimming cost V 3 bases and J 2 bases, with 11 bases left between them. CDR3 length equals 15 residues. CDR3 coding DNA: TGTGCCAGCAGTTTCGGCGGGTTCGGCAATCAGCCCCAGCATTTT. This sequence encodes CASSFGGFGNQPQHF.

This clonotype was seen at least ten times. Relative to the germline gene, one junction end is altered; a read error may explain this. The chain employs TRBV6-1 and TRBJ1-2, with 9 bases that match TRBD1. CDR3 length: 15 amino acids. Germline CDR1 and CDR2: MNHNS and SASEGT. CDR3 sequence reads: CASREAGTGFYGYTF. As DNA, the CDR3 is TGTGCCAGCAGAGAAGCCGGGACAGGGTTCTATGGCTACACCTTC.

This clonotype has at least ten counts. V is TRBV20-1 and J is TRBJ1-1, with a possible D match to TRBD1 (5 bases). CDR1 DFQATT and CDR2 SNEGSKA come from the germline V gene (reference sequence). V lost 0 bases to trimming and J lost 2 bases, with 10 bases between them. CDR3 length: 14 amino acids. CDR3 sequence (DNA): TGCAGTGCTAGAGATTGGGACGGCAACACTGAAGCTTTCTTT. Protein product: CSARDWDGNTEAFF.

This rearrangement joins TRBV16 to TRBJ1-3; D remains unclear. V lost 3 bases to trimming and J lost 0 bases, with 12 bases between them. The CDR3 totals 16 residues. The germline V gene has CDR1 KGHSY and CDR2 FQNENV. CDR3 sequence: CASSQLHSSSGNTIYF. The CDR3 DNA sequence: TGTGCCAGCAGCCAGTTGCACTCCAGCTCTGGAAACACCATATATTTT.

V usage is TRBV7-2 and J usage is TRBJ1-1; D gene uncertain. Germline values: CDR1 SGHTA, CDR2 FQGNSA. The CDR3 spans 12 residues. V was pared by 3 bases and J by 8 bases, with 10 bases between. CDR3 sequence reads: CASSFGLAEAFF. The CDR3 DNA reads as TGTGCCAGCAGCTTCGGACTTGCCGAAGCTTTCTTT.

This clonotype was picked up many times. One end of the junction does not line up with germline, which may come from a read error. The chain combines TRBV12-3 or TRBV12-4 with TRBJ2-7; 9 bases line up with TRBD1. The CDR3 is made up of 13 amino acids. The CDR3 loop is CASSLDRGYERYF. CDR3 coding DNA: TGTGCCAGCAGTTTGGACAGGGGCTACGAGCGGTACTTC.

This clonotype was detected only once. The chain combines TRBV7-8 with TRBJ1-1; D remains unclear. The CDR3 runs to 15 residues. Germline V CDR1 and CDR2: SGHVS, FQNEAQ. V gave up 5 bases and J gave up 1 base, with 14 bases separating them. The CDR3 DNA sequence: TGTGCCAGCAGCATTCCTCCTATGGGGAACACTGAAGCTTTCTTT. Translating it yields CASSIPPMGNTEAFF. Full variable domain (remainder filled in from reference TRBV7-8 and TRBJ1-1): GAGVSQSPRYKVAKRGQDVALRCDPISGHVSLFWYQQALGQGPEFLTYFQNEAQLDKSGLPSDRFFAERPEGSVSTLKIQRTQQEDSAVYLCASSIPPMGNTEAFFGQGTRLTVV.

This clonotype was seen at least ten times. The chain uses TRBV27 and TRBJ1-2; 11 nucleotides agree with TRBD1. The CDR3 is made up of 13 amino acids. Looked up from germline, CDR1 is MNHEY and CDR2 is SMNVEV (reference sequence). V lost 8 bases, J lost 7 bases, and 6 bases stayed unmatched. In DNA form, the CDR3 reads TGTGCCAGCGGAAGGACAGGGGGCCTTGGCTACACCTTC. Translating it yields CASGRTGGLGYTF.

This clonotype was found many times. The chain links TRBV11-3 to TRBJ1-2; 7 bases align to TRBD1. The CDR3 runs to 13 residues. Germline V gene data show CDR1 as SGHNT and CDR2 as YENEEA. After removal of 5 bases from V and 8 bases from J, the junction contained 8 bases not matched to a gene. CDR3 region: CASSATGIYGYTF. DNA of the CDR3: TGTGCCAGCAGCGCGACAGGGATTTACGGCTACACCTTC.

The gene calls are TRBV11-2 and TRBJ2-7; 9 bases are a match to TRBD1. The CDR3 runs to 15 residues. Germline-derived CDR1 and CDR2 are SGHAT and FQNNGV. Unmatched junction bases numbered 10, after V lost 5 bases and J lost 5 bases. The CDR3 is CASSARDRVVHEQYF. The CDR3 DNA follows: TGTGCCAGCAGCGCCCGGGACAGGGTCGTTCACGAGCAGTACTTC.

This clonotype was counted at least ten times. The chain couples TRBV7-2 to TRBJ1-6, with 7 positions matching TRBD1. CDR3 length: 15 amino acids. CDR1 and CDR2 (germline): SGHTA, FQGNSA. V gave up 5 bases and J gave up 8 bases; unmatched junction bases: 9. The CDR3, as DNA: TGTGCCAGCAGCATAAGGGGGCTGAGTGATTCACCCCTCCACTTT. It codes for CASSIRGLSDSPLHF.

This clonotype was seen many times. V usage is TRBV5-5 and J usage is TRBJ1-2, with D perhaps matching TRBD1 (6 bases). The CDR3 is made up of 15 amino acids. Germline V gene lookup returns CDR1 SGHKS and CDR2 YYEKEE (reference sequence). The V end was cut by 0 bases, the J end by 4 bases, with 13 bases between. The CDR3 DNA sequence: TGTGCCAGCAGCTTGGGGACAGCCACAGTCTATGGCTACACCTTC. It specifies CASSLGTATVYGYTF.

On this clonotype: This could be a read error, since a much larger clone is one nucleotide away. The chain has TRBV15 and TRBJ1-1, with TRBD1 as a possible D gene (6 bases). V gave up 3 bases and J gave up 7 bases, with 15 bases separating them. This CDR3 has 14 amino acids. Germline-derived CDR1 and CDR2 are LNHNV and YYDKDF (reference sequence). In DNA, the CDR3 is TGTGCCACCAGCAGCGCTCTCCGGGACATTGAAGCTTTCTTT. It translates to CATSSALRDIEAFF. The whole variable domain, remainder taken from reference TRBV15 and TRBJ1-1, is DAMVIQNPRYQVTQFGKPVTLSCSQTLNHNVMYWYQQKSSQAPKLLFHYYDKDFNNEADTPDNFQSRRPNTSFCFLDIRSPGLGDTAMYLCATSSALRDIEAFFGQGTRLTVV.

At least ten counts were recorded for this clonotype. The chain employs TRBV6-2 or TRBV6-3 and TRBJ2-7, with no clear D. Germline values: CDR1 MNHEY, CDR2 SVGEGT. The CDR3 is 13 amino acids. Trimming cost V 4 bases and J 3 bases, with 10 bases left between them. This chain's CDR3 is CASSLWEVYEQYF. In nucleotides, the CDR3 is TGTGCCAGCAGTTTATGGGAAGTCTACGAGCAGTACTTC.

This clonotype occurred many times. J is TRBJ1-1 and V is TRBV13; the D is unclear. Germline-derived CDR1 and CDR2 are PRHDT and FYEKMQ (reference sequence). V was trimmed by 4 bases and J by 1 base, leaving 13 bases between them. The CDR3 contains 15 residues. In DNA, the CDR3 is TGTGCCAGCAGCTCCTCCCCCAACAGGAACACTGAAGCTTTCTTT. This translates into CASSSSPNRNTEAFF. Complete variable domain (other parts from reference TRBV13 and TRBJ1-1): AAGVIQSPRHLIKEKRETATLKCYPIPRHDTVYWYQQGPGQDPQFLISFYEKMQSDKGSIPDRFSAQQFSDYHSELNMSSLELGDSALYFCASSSSPNRNTEAFFGQGTRLTVV.

This clonotype has at least ten counts. V gene TRBV6-1 combines with J gene TRBJ1-1; D gene ambiguous. CDR1 is MNHNS, CDR2 SASEGT, per germline. Trimming pared 7 bases from V and 0 bases from J, leaving 12 bases between. CDR3 size: 14 residues. Here the CDR3 DNA reads TGTGCCAGCAAAGGGCTGATTATGAACACTGAAGCTTTCTTT. Translating gives CASKGLIMNTEAFF.

This clonotype showed up many times. The gene calls are TRBV2 and TRBJ1-2; possibly TRBD1 for D (6 bases). This CDR3 has 15 amino acids. V dropped 5 bases and J dropped 4 bases, with 17 bases sitting between them. Germline V lookup: CDR1 SNHLY, CDR2 FYNNEI. The CDR3 DNA sequence: TGTGCCAGCAGTCCTTGGAGGGGGGAGGGCTATGGCTACACCTTC. Protein sequence: CASSPWRGEGYGYTF.

This clonotype was recorded many times. The rearrangement links TRBV12-3 or TRBV12-4 to TRBJ1-1, with D maybe TRBD1 (6 bases). V was trimmed by 6 bases and J by 6 bases, leaving 14 bases between them. There are 13 residues in the CDR3. The CDR3 protein is CASSLNGQPEAFF. DNA for the CDR3: TGTGCCAGCAGCCTGAATGGACAGCCTGAAGCTTTCTTT.

The V gene is TRBV18, the J gene TRBJ2-7, with D possibly being TRBD1 or TRBD2 (5 bases each). Trimming took off 1 base at V and 7 bases at J, with 17 bases between the two ends. The CDR3 covers 15 residues. Germline V lookup: CDR1 KGHSH, CDR2 LQKENI. The CDR3 coding sequence is TGTGCCAGCTCACCACTCGGGACGAACCTCAGAGAGCAGTACTTC. It is translated as CASSPLGTNLREQYF.

The table lists this clonotype with many counts. The rearrangement joins TRBV7-6 to TRBJ2-7, with D unclear. The CDR3 extends over 15 amino acids. The germline V gene encodes CDR1 SGHVS and CDR2 FNYEAQ. V lost 2 bases to trimming and J lost 0 bases, with 11 bases between them. CDR3 DNA sequence: TGTGCCAGCAGCTTATCTATGGGTAGCTCCTACGAGCAGTACTTC. Amino acids: CASSLSMGSSYEQYF.

This clonotype was picked up many times. The rearrangement links TRBV2 to TRBJ2-7; 8 nucleotides agree with TRBD1. Germline lookup yields CDR1 SNHLY and CDR2 FYNNEI. The V segment lost 3 bases and the J segment 5 bases; nucleotides outside the gene matches: 3. This CDR3 contains 13 residues. CDR3 protein: CASSEPGGHEQYF. DNA for the CDR3: TGTGCCAGCAGTGAGCCAGGGGGCCACGAGCAGTACTTC.

This clonotype was counted at least ten times. The chain combines TRBV24-1 with TRBJ1-1, with 9 bases identical to TRBD1. Germline V lookup: CDR1 KGHDR, CDR2 SFDVKD. The length of the CDR3 is 13 residues. V lost 4 bases and J lost 6; bases outside the gene matches: 2. The CDR3: CATSERTGAEAFF. In DNA, the CDR3 is TGTGCCACCAGTGAAAGGACAGGGGCTGAAGCTTTCTTT.

This clonotype was observed at least ten times. J is TRBJ2-7 and V is TRBV20-1; 7 nucleotides agree with TRBD1. Germline CDR1 and CDR2: DFQATT and SNEGSKA (reference sequence). CDR3 length: 14 amino acids. V shed 5 bases and J 5 bases; nucleotides not matched to a gene: 12. This CDR3 reads CSALPGQYIDEQYF. In nucleotides, the CDR3 is TGCAGTGCTCTTCCGGGACAGTATATAGACGAGCAGTACTTC.

This clonotype was seen at least ten times. V gene TRBV24-1 combines with J gene TRBJ1-2, with D hard to call. The CDR3 consists of 13 residues. CDR1 and CDR2 (germline): KGHDR, SFDVKD. The V end lost 2 bases, the J end lost 4 bases, and 7 bases lay between the germline ends. The CDR3 here is CATSDSGTYGYTF. The CDR3, as DNA: TGTGCCACCAGTGATTCAGGCACCTATGGCTACACCTTC.

This clonotype was found many times. CDR3 bases: TGTGCCAGCAGTTACCAGGGCGAGGTCCTTAATCAGCCCCAGCATTTT. Its translation is CASSYQGEVLNQPQHF. The V call is TRBV6-2 or TRBV6-3, the J call TRBJ1-5, with D perhaps matching TRBD1 (5 bases). Germline V gene sequence: CDR1 MNHEY, CDR2 SVGEGT. The CDR3 length is 16 residues. With 2 bases removed from V and 4 bases from J, the gap between germline ends came to 15 bases.

This clonotype was found many times. This chain links TRBV12-5 with TRBJ1-5; 7 bases map to TRBD1. CDR1 is LGHNT, CDR2 FRNRAP, per germline. V gave up 2 bases and J gave up 5 bases; unmatched junction bases: 9. The CDR3 consists of 16 residues. CDR3 bases: TGTGCTAGTGGTTTGTCTGTTGGGACAGCTGATCAGCCCCAGCATTTT. Its translation is CASGLSVGTADQPQHF.

The chain couples TRBV29-1 to TRBJ2-7, with D possibly TRBD2 on 5 matching bases. The CDR3 covers 12 residues. Germline V CDR1 and CDR2: SQVTM, ANQGSEA. The V end was cut by 7 bases, the J end by 6 bases, with 16 bases between. The CDR3 region has the DNA TGCAGCGCTGGGAATGTAGCGTCCGAGCAGTACTTC. Translated, it gives CSAGNVASEQYF.

In its sample, this clonotype was seen many times. J is TRBJ1-5 and V is TRBV6-1, with no clear D. Trimming stripped 6 bases from V and 0 bases from J, with 15 bases between. There are 16 residues in the CDR3. CDR1 is MNHNS and CDR2 is SASEGT in the germline V gene. CDR3 sequence: CASSQGGKPSNQPQHF. As DNA, the CDR3 is TGTGCCAGCAGCCAAGGCGGCAAACCTAGCAATCAGCCCCAGCATTTT.